This TCR beta chain originates from a study of blood T cell repertoires in COVID-19. The CDR3 loop spans 14 amino acids. V lost 1 base and J 5 bases, leaving 13 bases between the germline ends. Germline V CDR1 and CDR2: SGHRS, YFSETQ. Profiling relied on immunoSEQ multiplex PCR, and the TCRdb table lists in-frame clones only, not all of them. The table includes about 300,000 clones, about 84% detected once. Input material: peripheral blood. The chain combines TRBV5-1 with TRBJ2-7; D gene uncertain. The receptor's source is a woman between 45 and 60 years old with acute or convalescent COVID-19. CDR3 residues: CASSLPTSEHEQYF. In nucleotides, the CDR3 is TGCGCCAGCAGCTTGCCGACAAGTGAACACGAGCAGTACTTC.